This T cell receptor beta chain was obtained from a study of blood T cell repertoires in COVID-19. Looking at the study overall: Sites across the United States, Italy and Spain contributed samples from acute and convalescent COVID-19. From T cells, B-cell-depleted T cells, or PBMCs came the material, which was cDNA or gDNA.

Germline loops: CDR1 LGHNA, CDR2 YNFKEQ. V gave up 0 bases and J gave up 3 bases; unmatched junction bases: 4. CDR3 length: 16 residues. In the authors' workflow: Quantification of nucleated cells was approximated via reference gene primer amplification. Clones were sequenced by immunoSEQ multiplex PCR, and TCRdb holds only the in-frame ones, with some missing. V, J and clone size are those of that table, while D and trimming were read from the DNA. The sample carries approximately 170,000 clones, 70% to 90% recorded once. The TCR comes from a man aged 40-49 years who had recovered from COVID-19. Sequenced input: peripheral blood. The chain couples TRBV4-2 to TRBJ2-1; TRBD2 matches at 8 bases. As DNA, the CDR3 is TGTGCCAGCAGCCAAGATTCGGCGGGGGGCTACAATGAGCAGTTCTTC. This codes for CASSQDSAGGYNEQFF.